These 13 T cell receptor beta chains were all obtained from the same sample, sequenced in a study of cytomegalovirus exposure and HLA in healthy donors. With 60 Vbeta and 13 Jbeta primers, the PCR was carried out. The repertoire was sequenced with immunoSEQ multiplex PCR; TCRdb's copy has only in-frame clones and lacks some. This sample has over 150,000 clones; 82% occur once, and the top ten carry about 10%. The specimen was PBMCs. Every receptor here comes from a man aged 45-60 years in good health and CMV-seropositive.

The V gene is TRBV15, the J gene TRBJ2-5, with 11 bases aligning to TRBD2. Germline CDR1 and CDR2: LNHNV and YYDKDF (reference sequence). Trimming at V came to 3 bases and at J to 4 bases, leaving 4 bases not matched to a gene. CDR3 length: 15 residues. CDR3 loop: CATSRDLAGGETQYF. The CDR3 DNA reads as TGTGCCACCAGCAGGGACCTAGCGGGGGGAGAGACCCAGTACTTC.

V and J are TRBV29-1 and TRBJ1-1; D uncertain. V dropped 7 bases and J dropped 1 base, with 10 bases sitting between them. The CDR3 consists of 12 residues. Germline V gene sequence: CDR1 SQVTM, CDR2 ANQGSEA. The CDR3 loop is CSGAGANTEAFF. In DNA form, the CDR3 reads TGCAGCGGGGCGGGAGCGAACACTGAAGCTTTCTTT.

The V and J genes are TRBV18 and TRBJ2-3, with D possibly being TRBD2 (6 bases). V was trimmed by 8 bases and J by 3 bases, leaving 21 bases between them. Germline loops: CDR1 KGHSH, CDR2 LQKENI. This CDR3 is built from 16 residues. This CDR3 is CASRRAQRAFTDTQYF. CDR3 coding DNA: TGTGCCAGCCGACGGGCCCAGCGGGCCTTTACAGATACGCAGTATTTT.

The chain is built from TRBV9 and TRBJ2-7; 8 bases agree with TRBD1. The CDR3 consists of 15 residues. Trimming cost V 3 bases and J 3 bases; bases outside gene matches: 8. Per germline, CDR1 SGDLS and CDR2 YYNGEE. CDR3 region: CASSASQGAFYEQYF. The CDR3 DNA follows: TGTGCCAGCAGCGCTAGCCAGGGGGCTTTCTACGAGCAGTACTTC. The whole variable domain, remainder taken from reference TRBV9 and TRBJ2-7, is DSGVTQTPKHLITATGQRVTLRCSPRSGDLSVYWYQQSLDQGLQFLIQYYNGEERAKGNILERFSAQQFPDLHSELNLSSLELGDSALYFCASSASQGAFYEQYFGPGTRLTVT.

The chain is built from TRBV10-3 and TRBJ1-2, with 7 positions matching TRBD1. The CDR3 has 14 amino acids. In germline, CDR1 is ENHRY, CDR2 SYGVKD. The trim removed 7 bases at V and 0 bases at J, leaving 5 bases unmatched. CDR3 residues: CAINGQESNYGYTF. CDR3 in DNA: TGTGCCATCAACGGACAGGAATCTAACTATGGCTACACCTTC.

This clone was seen only a few times. This sequence joins TRBV11-2 and TRBJ1-1; D gene ambiguous. Per germline, CDR1 SGHAT and CDR2 FQNNGV. This CDR3 has 12 residues. Trimming stripped 1 base from V and 10 bases from J, with 10 bases between. For the CDR3, the DNA is TGTGCCAGCAGCTTAGGCTACCACGCAGCTTTCTTT. Encoded protein: CASSLGYHAAFF. Using reference TRBV11-2 and TRBJ1-1 for the parts outside the CDR3, the full variable domain is EAGVAQSPRYKIIEKRQSVAFWCNPISGHATLYWYQQILGQGPKLLIQFQNNGVVDDSQLPKDRFSAERLKGVDSTLKIQPAKLEDSAVYLCASSLGYHAAFFGQGTRLTVV.

This clone was observed once. One end of the junction is discordant with germline, which a read error may explain. The chain couples TRBV11-2 to TRBJ1-2, with no clear D. This CDR3 has 14 residues. CDR1 SGHAT and CDR2 FQNNGV come from the germline V gene. Here the CDR3 DNA reads TGTGCCAACAGCTCGCTCGGGTCTAACTATGGCTACACCTTC. It translates to CANSSLGSNYGYTF. Filled out from reference TRBV11-2 and TRBJ1-2, the complete variable domain reads EAGVAQSPRYKIIEKRQSVAFWCNPISGHATLYWYQQILGQGPKLLIQFQNNGVVDDSQLPKDRFSAERLKGVDSTLKIQPAKLEDSAVYLCANSSLGSNYGYTFGSGTRLTVV.

This clone was observed a few times. The chain joins TRBV28 to TRBJ2-2, with 9 bases matching TRBD1. Germline values: CDR1 MDHEN, CDR2 SYDVKM. The CDR3 extends over 12 amino acids. V dropped 6 bases and J dropped 7; count of bases not matched to a gene: 0. The CDR3 DNA reads TGTGCCAGCAGGACAGGGGGCGGGGAGCTGTTTTTT. Its protein product is CASRTGGGELFF.

V and J are TRBV19 and TRBJ1-6, with 8 bases matching TRBD1. The CDR3 totals 15 residues. Trimming at V came to 1 base and at J to 10 bases, leaving 6 bases not matched to a gene. Germline CDR1 is LNHDA and CDR2 is SQIVND (reference sequence). CDR3 in DNA: TGTGCCAGTAGTATAGGGACAGGGACGGGATCACCCCTCCACTTT. Encoded protein: CASSIGTGTGSPLHF. The whole variable domain, remainder taken from reference TRBV19 and TRBJ1-6, is DGGITQSPKYLFRKEGQNVTLSCEQNLNHDAMYWYRQDPGQGLRLIYYSQIVNDFQKGDIAEGYSVSREKKESFPLTVTSAQKNPTAFYLCASSIGTGTGSPLHFGNGTRLTVT.

This chain joins TRBV7-2 and TRBJ2-3; TRBD2 matches at 7 bases. Germline CDR1 reads SGHTA; CDR2 reads FQGNSA. V shed 8 bases, J shed 6 bases, and the junction held 2 bases outside the gene matches. The CDR3 has 11 amino acids. The CDR3 sequence is CASGEGDTQYF. CDR3 bases: TGTGCCAGCGGGGAGGGGGATACGCAGTATTTT. Full variable domain (missing parts from reference TRBV7-2 and TRBJ2-3): GAGVSQSPSNKVTEKGKDVELRCDPISGHTALYWYRQSLGQGLEFLIYFQGNSAPDKSGLPSDRFSAERTGGSVSTLTIQRTQQEDSAVYLCASGEGDTQYFGPGTRLTVL.

The chain employs TRBV28 and TRBJ2-7, with D perhaps TRBD1 (6 bases). The CDR3 has 16 amino acids. Per germline, CDR1 MDHEN and CDR2 SYDVKM. The V gene lost 1 base and the J gene lost 9 bases, with 22 bases spanning the gap. The CDR3 here is CASSLSTGTTLSRQYF. The CDR3 DNA follows: TGTGCCAGCAGTTTATCCACCGGGACAACTCTATCTAGGCAGTACTTC.

The J gene is TRBJ1-5, the V gene TRBV5-4, with D maybe TRBD1 (5 bases). This CDR3 region has 15 residues. Germline CDR1 SGHNT, CDR2 YYREEE (reference sequence). The ends were cut back, 0 bases at V and 2 bases at J, with 9 bases in the middle. In DNA form, the CDR3 reads TGTGCCAGCAGCTTGGTGTTAGGGGGCAATCAGCCCCAGCATTTT. Translating it yields CASSLVLGGNQPQHF.

The chain recombines TRBV5-4 with TRBJ2-1; 10 nucleotides line up with TRBD2. The CDR3 is made up of 16 amino acids. Germline V lookup: CDR1 SGHNT, CDR2 YYREEE (reference sequence). V was pared by 2 bases and J by 8 bases, with 10 bases of the junction left unmatched. CDR3 loop: CASSLGGLAGVYEQFF. CDR3 coding DNA: TGTGCCAGCAGCTTAGGAGGCCTAGCGGGAGTCTATGAGCAGTTCTTC.